This T cell receptor (beta chain) was observed in a study of blood T cell repertoires in COVID-19. The wider study: The United States, Italy and Spain were the sources of the acute and convalescent COVID-19 samples.

CDR3 length: 14 residues. The germline V gene has CDR1 MDHEN and CDR2 SYDVKM. TCRdb's table, derived via immunoSEQ multiplex PCR, lists solely in-frame clones and lacks some. In the table there are about 59,000 clones, about 86% of which are singletons. Comment on this clone: At one end, the junction sequence differs from germline, possibly due to a read error.

The sample comprised peripheral blood. The gene calls are TRBV28 and TRBJ2-1, with 8 bases that match TRBD1. This receptor was obtained from a woman older than 75 with active or convalescent COVID-19. The chain's CDR3 is CQSKGQGLYNEQFF. CDR3 nucleotides: TGCCAATCGAAAGGACAGGGCCTATACAATGAGCAGTTCTTC.